These 5 T cell receptor beta chains were sequenced from one sample in a study of blood T cell repertoires in COVID-19. Assay: immunoSEQ multiplex PCR; the TCRdb copy retains only in-frame clones and omits some. This table holds tens of thousands of clones, approximately 90% found once. The sequencing input was peripheral blood. Receptors originate from a human donor with active COVID-19. The donor label of this sample is uncertain.

J is TRBJ2-3 and V is TRBV7-2; a possible D gene is TRBD2 (6 bases). This CDR3 spans 15 amino acids. Germline V gives CDR1 SGHTA, CDR2 FQGNSA. Between the trimmed V and J ends, which lost 3 bases and 2 bases, there was a span of 12 bases. CDR3 DNA: TGTGCCAGCAGCTTGGCGGCGGGGACCACAGATACGCAGTATTTT. Its protein product is CASSLAAGTTDTQYF.

This clone showed up just a few times. The chain recombines TRBV4-1 with TRBJ2-7, with a weak D call TRBD2 (5 bases). Trimming left V 0 bases short and J 4 bases short, with 10 bases between. The CDR3 consists of 14 residues. CDR1 is MGHRA, CDR2 YSYEKL, per germline. CDR3 in amino acids: CASSQDSGLYEQYF. The CDR3 region has the DNA TGCGCCAGCAGCCAAGATTCAGGACTTTACGAGCAGTACTTC.

This chain joins TRBV5-1 and TRBJ1-1; 8 nucleotides line up with TRBD1. Looked up from germline, CDR1 is SGHRS and CDR2 is YFSETQ. This CDR3 spans 16 amino acids. V shed 0 bases and J 4 bases; nucleotides not matched to a gene: 8. The CDR3 DNA reads TGCGCCAGCAGCTTGGAGTTGGGAGGACAGGGCACTGAAGCTTTCTTT. Translation gives CASSLELGGQGTEAFF.

This chain uses TRBV11-2 with TRBJ2-7, with no clear D. Germline CDR1 is SGHAT and CDR2 is FQNNGV. This CDR3 contains 13 residues. Trimming took off 2 bases at V and 1 base at J, with 6 bases between the two ends. CDR3 coding DNA: TGTGCCAGCAGCTTATCAGATTCCTACGAGCAGTACTTC. It translates to CASSLSDSYEQYF.

This chain joins TRBV3-1 (or the pseudogene TRBV3-2) and TRBJ1-6, with unresolved D. V was trimmed by 0 bases and J by 7 bases, leaving 4 bases between them. Looked up from germline, CDR1 is LGHDT and CDR2 is YNNKEL (reference sequence). This CDR3 is built from 13 residues. The CDR3 spells CASSQDLNSPLHF. As DNA, the CDR3 is TGTGCCAGCAGCCAAGATCTCAATTCACCCCTCCACTTT.